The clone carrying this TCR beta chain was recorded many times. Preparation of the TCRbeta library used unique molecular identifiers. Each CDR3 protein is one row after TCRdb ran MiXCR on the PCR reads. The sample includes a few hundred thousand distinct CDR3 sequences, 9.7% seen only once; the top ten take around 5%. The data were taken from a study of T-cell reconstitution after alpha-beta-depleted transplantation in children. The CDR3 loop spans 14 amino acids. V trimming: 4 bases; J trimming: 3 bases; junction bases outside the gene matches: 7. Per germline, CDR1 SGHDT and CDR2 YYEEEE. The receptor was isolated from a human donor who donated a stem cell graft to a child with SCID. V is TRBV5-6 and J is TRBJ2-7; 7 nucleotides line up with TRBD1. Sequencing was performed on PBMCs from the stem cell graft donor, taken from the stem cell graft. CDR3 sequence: CASSLGQVHYEQYF. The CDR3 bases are TGTGCCAGCAGCCTAGGACAGGTTCACTACGAGCAGTACTTC.